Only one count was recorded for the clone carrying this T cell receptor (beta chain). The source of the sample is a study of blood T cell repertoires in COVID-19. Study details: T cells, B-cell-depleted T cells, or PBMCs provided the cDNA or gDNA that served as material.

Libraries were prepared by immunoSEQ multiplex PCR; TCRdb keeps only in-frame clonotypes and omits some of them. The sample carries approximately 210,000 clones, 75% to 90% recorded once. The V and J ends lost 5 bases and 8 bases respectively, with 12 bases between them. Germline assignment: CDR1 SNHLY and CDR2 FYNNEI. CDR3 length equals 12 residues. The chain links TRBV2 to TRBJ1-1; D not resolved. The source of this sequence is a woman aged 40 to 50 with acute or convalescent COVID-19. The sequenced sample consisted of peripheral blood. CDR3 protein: CASSLDGSEAFF. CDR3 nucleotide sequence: TGTGCCAGCAGTCTAGACGGCTCCGAAGCTTTCTTT.